Below are 19 T cell receptor beta chains sequenced from a single sample in a study of shared clonotypes between healthy human individuals. Some clones are missing from TCRdb's copy, which holds only in-frame ones; the method was immunoSEQ multiplex PCR. The sample holds about 2.4 million clones, 85% to 95% seen once. Sequencing was done on a sample of naive CD4+ T cells sorted from blood. As to subset: CD45RA+ positively selected. The receptors derive from a young man in good health.

The V gene is TRBV29-1, the J gene TRBJ2-3, with 8 bases fitting TRBD1. The V gene's germline CDR1 is SQVTM and CDR2 ANQGSEA. The CDR3 runs 11 residues. The J segment lost 4 bases and the V segment lost 6 bases, leaving 0 bases of the junction unmatched. The CDR3: CSVQGADTQYF. CDR3 bases: TGCAGCGTACAGGGGGCAGATACGCAGTATTTT.

Note on this clone: At one of its ends the junction is not consistent with the germline gene, which may arise from a read error. J is TRBJ1-1 and V is TRBV2, with 8 positions matching TRBD1. Germline lookup yields CDR1 SNHLY and CDR2 FYNNEI. The CDR3 sequence is 12 residues long. CDR3 loop: CASSGPFSRGLF. The CDR3, as DNA: TGTGCCAGCAGTGGGCCTTTTAGCAGGGGGCTCTTT.

In regard to this clone: One end of the junction varies from germline; a read error may be responsible. The chain carries TRBV7-7 and TRBJ2-1, with TRBD1 identical over 7 bases. Per the germline V gene, CDR1 is SSHAT and CDR2 is FNYEAQ (reference sequence). The length of the CDR3 is 18 residues. The CDR3 bases are TGTGCTAGCAGCTTCCCCCAAGGCAGGGGGATCAGCTACAATGAGCAGTTCTTC. Its protein is CASSFPQGRGISYNEQFF.

This chain connects TRBV6-5 to TRBJ1-1; TRBD1 aligns across 7 bases. There are 14 residues in the CDR3. After removal of 5 bases from V and 8 bases from J, the junction contained 11 bases not matched to a gene. The germline V gene has CDR1 MNHEY and CDR2 SVGAGI. As DNA, the CDR3 is TGTGCCAGCAGTGACCCCGGGACAGCCGTAGAAGCTTTCTTT. As protein: CASSDPGTAVEAFF.

The rearrangement links TRBV11-2 to TRBJ2-7; D possibly corresponds to TRBD1 (6 bases). Germline CDR1 SGHAT, CDR2 FQNNGV. Trimming stripped 5 bases from V and 3 bases from J, with 17 bases between. CDR3 size: 15 residues. CDR3 protein: CASSPGALPNYEQYF. CDR3 coding DNA: TGTGCCAGCAGCCCAGGGGCACTGCCTAACTACGAGCAGTACTTC.

The chain carries TRBV7-8 and TRBJ1-6, with 7 bases lining up with TRBD1. The CDR3 contains 13 residues. From germline, CDR1 is SGHVS and CDR2 FQNEAQ. After removal of 5 bases from V and 9 bases from J, the junction contained 4 bases not matched to a gene. The CDR3 DNA sequence: TGTGCCAGCAGCCCGGACAGGCGTTCACCCCTCCACTTT. The encoded protein is CASSPDRRSPLHF.

A remark on this clone: Different DNA sequences within this sample yield the same CDR3. V is TRBV5-1 and J is TRBJ1-1, with 7 positions matching TRBD1. CDR1 is SGHRS and CDR2 is YFSETQ in the germline V gene. The CDR3 extends over 15 amino acids. V dropped 0 bases and J dropped 1; count of bases not matched to a gene: 3. In DNA form, the CDR3 reads TGCGCCAGCAGCTTGGAAGGGGGCTCGAACACTGAAGCTTTCTTT. Protein product: CASSLEGGSNTEAFF.

This chain uses TRBV2 with TRBJ1-1; possible D gene TRBD1, 5 bases. Germline V lookup: CDR1 SNHLY, CDR2 FYNNEI. The CDR3 length is 15 residues. V lost 3 bases and J 4 bases, leaving 15 bases between the germline ends. In DNA form, the CDR3 reads TGTGCCAGCAGTGATCCCGCGGGACCAAGCACTGAAGCTTTCTTT. Amino acid sequence: CASSDPAGPSTEAFF.

This clone occurred a few times. V and J are TRBV9 and TRBJ1-5; D is perhaps TRBD1 (5 bases). The CDR3 totals 14 residues. Looked up from germline, CDR1 is SGDLS and CDR2 is YYNGEE. V was cut by 4 bases and J by 0 bases, with 8 bases left in between. The CDR3 nucleotides are TGTGCCAGCAGCCACGACAGTAGCAATCAGCCCCAGCATTTT. Protein: CASSHDSSNQPQHF. Looking up the rest from reference TRBV9 and TRBJ1-5 gives the full variable domain: DSGVTQTPKHLITATGQRVTLRCSPRSGDLSVYWYQQSLDQGLQFLIQYYNGEERAKGNILERFSAQQFPDLHSELNLSSLELGDSALYFCASSHDSSNQPQHFGDGTRLSIL.

V usage is TRBV2 and J usage is TRBJ1-2; D ambiguous. This CDR3 region has 13 residues. CDR1 and CDR2 (germline): SNHLY, FYNNEI. Deletions cut 10 bases from V and 1 base from J, with 13 bases between. CDR3 bases: TGTGCCACGACTACCGGGGTTAACTATGGCTACACCTTC. Protein: CATTTGVNYGYTF.

CDR3 coding DNA: TGTGCCAGCAGCCGCCGGGACCTATACGAGCAGTACTTC. It codes for CASSRRDLYEQYF. V gene TRBV6-6 combines with J gene TRBJ2-5; D assignment may be TRBD1 or TRBD2 (5 bases each). Gene TRBJ2-7 matches the end of the DNA better, so the J call may be wrong. The CDR3 has 13 residues. Germline CDR1 reads MNHNY; CDR2 reads SVGAGI (reference sequence).

The genes are TRBV2 and TRBJ2-1; TRBD2 aligns across 7 bases. The CDR3 is made up of 15 amino acids. The junction had 3 bases not matched to a gene; V was cut back by 2 bases and J by 2 bases. Germline CDR1 SNHLY, CDR2 FYNNEI. The CDR3 here is CASSEKRGTYNEQFF. CDR3 DNA: TGTGCCAGCAGTGAAAAGCGGGGAACCTACAATGAGCAGTTCTTC. Drawing the rest from reference TRBV2 and TRBJ2-1, the complete variable domain is EPEVTQTPSHQVTQMGQEVILRCVPISNHLYFYWYRQILGQKVEFLVSFYNNEISEKSEIFDDQFSVERPDGSNFTLKIRSTKLEDSAMYFCASSEKRGTYNEQFFGPGTRLTVL.

This sequence joins TRBV19 and TRBJ2-3, with D uncertain. V lost 1 base, J lost 0 bases, and 11 bases lay in between. Germline values: CDR1 LNHDA, CDR2 SQIVND (reference sequence). The CDR3 runs 16 residues. DNA of the CDR3: TGTGCCAGTAGTATAGCCCGCAGAACTAGCACAGATACGCAGTATTTT. It translates to CASSIARRTSTDTQYF.

This rearrangement joins TRBV11-2 to TRBJ2-7; D possibly corresponds to TRBD1 (5 bases). CDR1 and CDR2 from the germline V gene are SGHAT and FQNNGV. The CDR3 sequence is 15 residues long. Trimming left V 4 bases short and J 5 bases short, with 18 bases between. The CDR3: CASSSSGAGLNEQYF. The CDR3 bases are TGTGCCAGCAGCTCCTCTGGTGCAGGGTTAAACGAGCAGTACTTC.

The CDR3 DNA reads TGTGCCAGCACCGAAAGCGGGGGGGCCTACGAGCAGTACTTC. Translating gives CASTESGGAYEQYF. V usage is TRBV28 and J usage is TRBJ2-7, with 10 nucleotides matching TRBD2. The CDR3 totals 14 residues. The V gene's germline CDR1 is MDHEN and CDR2 SYDVKM. Germline trimming cut 7 bases from V and 2 bases from J; bases unmatched to any gene: 5.

As regards this clone: The same CDR3 arises from other DNA sequences in this sample as well. The chain carries TRBV11-2 and TRBJ2-7; perhaps TRBD1 as D (6 bases). Trimming removed 3 bases at V and 3 bases at J, with 6 bases between. The germline CDR1 and CDR2 sequences are SGHAT and FQNNGV. This CDR3 has 12 amino acids. The CDR3 coding sequence is TGTGCCAGCAGCTTCAGGGGCTACGAGCAGTACTTC. Protein sequence: CASSFRGYEQYF.

The J gene is TRBJ2-7, the V gene TRBV5-1, with 7 positions matching TRBD1. The CDR3 extends over 15 amino acids. Germline CDR1 and CDR2: SGHRS and YFSETQ. Trimming at V came to 1 base and at J to 7 bases, leaving 11 bases not matched to a gene. The DNA of the CDR3 is TGCGCCAGCAGCTTGTCGGGGTCCTCAGGGGGAGAGCAGTACTTC. Its translation is CASSLSGSSGGEQYF.

This rearrangement joins TRBV6-5 to TRBJ2-7; D may be TRBD1 (6 bases). Trimming cost V 6 bases and J 6 bases, with 12 bases left between them. From germline, CDR1 is MNHEY and CDR2 SVGAGI. The CDR3 runs to 12 residues. The CDR3 loop is CASRTTGSEQYF. CDR3 in DNA: TGTGCCAGCAGGACCACAGGGAGCGAGCAGTACTTC.

The chain carries TRBV27 and TRBJ2-5; 7 positions match TRBD1. Germline V CDR1 and CDR2: MNHEY, SMNVEV (reference sequence). The CDR3 extends over 15 amino acids. V trimming: 4 bases; J trimming: 4 bases; junction bases outside the gene matches: 9. The CDR3 sequence: CASSSLNRGPETQYF. The CDR3 nucleotides read TGTGCCAGCAGTTCCCTAAACAGGGGACCAGAGACCCAGTACTTC.